The present T cell receptor beta chain was sequenced within a study of human T cells and chemical hapten exposure. Described time point: patch test 2, 6 weeks after DPC sensitization. Treatment described: therapeutic diphenylcyclopropenone sensitization with weekly scalp DPC. Donors were 18 to 70-year-old alopecia patients suitable for DPC. This clonotype showed up many times. Antigen specificity is unknown. The library gave individual cDNA molecules unique molecular identifiers. TCRdb independently ran MiXCR on the RACE reads; one entry per CDR3 protein. There are about 54,000 distinct CDR3 sequences in the sample; just under 10% occur only once, and over 1.5% lies in the top ten. This CDR3 comprises 12 residues. The J segment lost 4 bases and the V segment lost 7 bases, leaving 4 bases of the junction unmatched. Germline values: CDR1 SQVTM, CDR2 ANQGSEA. General study points: Among expanded TCRs, significantly more large CDR3 similarity clusters formed than among controls.

The sequenced sample was whole blood, obtained in connection with sensitization to the hapten diphenylcyclopropenone (DPC). The receptor comes from a woman between 45 and 65 years old with alopecia areata. Some clones in this sample may be carry-over from other donors' samples. V usage is TRBV29-1 and J usage is TRBJ2-7; 10 nucleotides align to TRBD1. The CDR3 coding sequence is TGCAGCGGGACGGACAGGGGGTACGAGCAGTACTTC. This translates into CSGTDRGYEQYF.